The 29 T cell receptor beta chains reported below all come from one sample, sequenced in a study of T-cell memory formation after mild COVID-19 (dated by TCRdb to the early 2020s). Preparation of the library involved 5' RACE. TCRdb records Illumina NovaSeq 6000 as the sequencer. TCRdb took the public reads, trimmed them with fastp at Q25, ran MiXCR for clone calling and kept in-frame beta chains. All rows with the same CDR3 protein become a single entry with the most common DNA and genes. The sample profile shows just under 550,000 distinct CDR3 sequences; roughly 20% of them were found once. About an eighth of the sample rests with the top ten. The sequencing input was PBMCs or a T cell subset sorted from them (not recorded which). These receptors originate from an adult woman who had mild COVID-19 (a few samples of this study predate the infection). The sample titles of this study are shuffled in the database, so cell type and time point are left out; the donor was told from shared clones.

This clonotype appeared a few times. This chain joins TRBV5-1 and TRBJ2-1; 9 nucleotides align to TRBD2. Looked up from germline, CDR1 is SGHRS and CDR2 is YFSETQ. The CDR3 is 16 amino acids. V trimming: 5 bases; J trimming: 5 bases; junction bases outside the gene matches: 11. DNA of the CDR3: TGCGCCAGCAGAGGCCCTCTAGCGGGGTACGACAATGAGCAGTTCTTC. Residues: CASRGPLAGYDNEQFF.

This clonotype was recorded many times. V and J are TRBV29-1 and TRBJ2-1, with 9 bases aligning to TRBD1. The germline V gene encodes CDR1 SQVTM and CDR2 ANQGSEA. Trimming removed 7 bases from V and 8 bases from J; junction bases left unmatched: 18. The CDR3 totals 16 residues. CDR3 nucleotide sequence: TGCAGCGCGCCCATCCCCGGGACAGGGTATTTCCATGAGCAGTTCTTC. It codes for CSAPIPGTGYFHEQFF.

The sample holds a few counts of this clonotype. The CDR3 is CASSPTSGSYTGELFF. The CDR3 coding sequence is TGTGCCAGCAGCCCTACTAGCGGGAGTTACACCGGGGAGCTGTTTTTT. The V and J genes are TRBV7-2 and TRBJ2-2; TRBD2 aligns across 11 bases. The CDR3 loop spans 16 amino acids. Losses at the gene ends were 5 bases for V and 3 bases for J; bases not matched to a gene: 5. The germline V gene encodes CDR1 SGHTA and CDR2 FQGNSA.

This chain links TRBV7-9 with TRBJ1-1; 9 bases are a match to TRBD1. The germline V gene encodes CDR1 SEHNR and CDR2 FQNEAQ (reference sequence). The J segment lost 4 bases and the V segment lost 3 bases, leaving 12 bases of the junction unmatched. The CDR3 extends over 17 amino acids. CDR3 region: CASSFATGGRPGTEAFF. CDR3 bases: TGTGCCAGCAGCTTCGCGACAGGGGGAAGGCCGGGCACTGAAGCTTTCTTT. Complete variable domain (other parts from reference TRBV7-9 and TRBJ1-1): DTGVSQNPRHKITKRGQNVTFRCDPISEHNRLYWYRQTLGQGPEFLTYFQNEAQLEKSRLLSDRFSAERPKGSFSTLEIQRTEQGDSAMYLCASSFATGGRPGTEAFFGQGTRLTVV.

This clonotype was seen a handful of times. J is TRBJ2-7 and V is TRBV5-6, with 9 bases matching TRBD2. V shed 4 bases and J 4 bases; nucleotides not matched to a gene: 9. This CDR3 region has 15 residues. Germline assignment: CDR1 SGHDT and CDR2 YYEEEE. The DNA for the CDR3 is TGTGCCAGCAGCCCCAAGGGGACTAGCAAATACGAGCAGTACTTC. Translation: CASSPKGTSKYEQYF.

The V gene is TRBV7-9, the J gene TRBJ2-5, with D possibly TRBD2 on 5 matching bases. Germline V gene data show CDR1 as SEHNR and CDR2 as FQNEAQ (reference sequence). Between the trimmed V and J ends, which lost 11 bases and 4 bases, there was a span of 14 bases. The CDR3 totals 12 residues. The CDR3 spells CASAVVLETQYF. For the CDR3, the DNA is TGTGCCTCAGCGGTAGTATTAGAGACCCAGTACTTC.

V and J are TRBV5-6 and TRBJ1-4, with a possible D match to TRBD1 (5 bases). The CDR3 has 14 amino acids. Germline CDR1 SGHDT, CDR2 YYEEEE. V was pared by 4 bases and J by 6 bases, with 13 bases between. This CDR3 reads CASSRGGPYEKLFF. The CDR3 nucleotides are TGTGCCAGCAGCCGCGGGGGACCCTATGAAAAACTGTTTTTT.

This clonotype was counted ten times or more. The chain is built from TRBV5-1 and TRBJ2-2; tentative D call: TRBD2 (5 bases). Trimming cost V 7 bases and J 1 base, with 14 bases left between them. The CDR3 is made up of 15 amino acids. CDR1 and CDR2 from the germline V gene are SGHRS and YFSETQ. The CDR3 DNA sequence: TGCGCCAGCGGAGGAGAGGCCGGGAACACCGGGGAGCTGTTTTTT. Its translation is CASGGEAGNTGELFF. Full variable domain (outside the CDR3, taken from reference TRBV5-1 and TRBJ2-2): KAGVTQTPRYLIKTRGQQVTLSCSPISGHRSVSWYQQTPGQGLQFLFEYFSETQRNKGNFPGRFSGRQFSNSRSEMNVSTLELGDSALYLCASGGEAGNTGELFFGEGSRLTVL.

On this clonotype itself: The junction departs from germline at one end; a sequencing error may be responsible. The chain joins TRBV6-5 to TRBJ1-1; the match to TRBD1 covers 8 bases. The CDR3 runs 13 residues. From germline, CDR1 is MNHEY and CDR2 SVGAGI. The CDR3 DNA follows: TGTGCCAGCAGTTTTGGGACAGGCAAACGTACTCTCTTT. Protein product: CASSFGTGKRTLF.

Concerning this clonotype: At one end, the junction sequence differs from germline, possibly due to a read error. The chain combines TRBV12-3 or TRBV12-4 with TRBJ1-1, with a tentative D call TRBD1 (5 bases). CDR3 length: 14 amino acids. The DNA of the CDR3 is TGTGACAGCAGCTTCCTTCAGGGAGGTACTGAAGCTTTCTTT. The encoded protein is CDSSFLQGGTEAFF.

There are a few counts of this clonotype. The V call is TRBV6-2 or TRBV6-3, the J call TRBJ2-2; TRBD2 matches 10 bases. CDR3 size: 17 residues. J was trimmed by 5 bases and V by 2 bases; bases with no gene match: 8. CDR1 is MNHEY, CDR2 SVGEGT, per germline. CDR3 in amino acids: CASSYILAGVQTGELFF. The CDR3 DNA sequence: TGTGCCAGCAGTTACATCCTAGCGGGAGTACAAACCGGGGAGCTGTTTTTT.

In its sample, this clonotype was seen a few times. The rearrangement links TRBV7-9 to TRBJ1-4, with TRBD1 matching 7 bases. The CDR3 runs 15 residues. V shed 5 bases, J shed 8 bases, and the junction held 11 bases outside the gene matches. Germline V gene sequence: CDR1 SEHNR, CDR2 FQNEAQ (reference sequence). The CDR3 DNA reads as TGTGCCAGCAGCCCCCCCGGGACAGTTTTGGAAAAACTGTTTTTT. Translated: CASSPPGTVLEKLFF.

This clonotype came up a few times. The V call is TRBV28, the J call TRBJ2-1; D gene uncertain. Between the trimmed V and J ends, which lost 4 bases and 5 bases, there was a span of 12 bases. This CDR3 region has 14 residues. Germline V gives CDR1 MDHEN, CDR2 SYDVKM. The DNA of the CDR3 is TGTGCCAGCAGTTCCCCGGCTCAGGACAATGAGCAGTTCTTC. Amino acid sequence: CASSSPAQDNEQFF.

The chain combines TRBV4-1 with TRBJ2-1, with 9 bases matching TRBD1. The CDR3 totals 15 residues. Germline CDR1 reads MGHRA; CDR2 reads YSYEKL. V lost 3 bases and J lost 9; bases outside the gene matches: 9. In nucleotides, the CDR3 is TGCGCCAGCAGCCAGAACCCGTTGACAGGGGGTGAGCAGTTCTTC. As protein: CASSQNPLTGGEQFF.

The V gene is TRBV11-2, the J gene TRBJ1-2, with D uncertain. CDR3 length: 14 amino acids. The germline gives CDR1 SGHAT, CDR2 FQNNGV. V was shortened by 5 bases and J by 6 bases, with 16 bases between the two germline ends. The DNA of the CDR3 is TGTGCCAGCAGCCCTCTCTCGGGATGGGATGGCTACACCTTC. Translation: CASSPLSGWDGYTF.

The sample holds a few counts of this clonotype. The J gene is TRBJ1-1, the V gene TRBV11-2; D might be TRBD1 (5 bases). CDR1 and CDR2 (germline): SGHAT, FQNNGV. The CDR3 is 24 residues long. Trimming pared 1 base from V and 0 bases from J, leaving 36 bases between. CDR3 DNA sequence: TGTGCCAGCAGCTTAGGGAGAAGGGCAGCCCCGTCCAGGGCCCCTAGCGGTGTGAACACTGAAGCTTTCTTT. Protein: CASSLGRRAAPSRAPSGVNTEAFF.

This clonotype was seen more than once but under ten times. The chain carries TRBV6-5 and TRBJ1-2, with 7 nucleotides matching TRBD1. CDR1 and CDR2 from the germline V gene are MNHEY and SVGAGI. The V and J ends lost 0 bases and 6 bases, in that order; junction bases with no gene match: 13. CDR3 length: 17 amino acids. The CDR3 spells CASSYSIYRGTTNGYTF. In nucleotides, the CDR3 is TGTGCCAGCAGTTACTCGATCTACAGGGGCACCACAAATGGCTACACCTTC.

There are many counts of this clonotype. This chain joins TRBV6-5 and TRBJ2-2; 10 bases fit TRBD2. The CDR3 extends over 14 amino acids. Germline assignment: CDR1 MNHEY and CDR2 SVGAGI. Losses at the gene ends were 8 bases for V and 6 bases for J; bases not matched to a gene: 6. The CDR3 spells CASAIGLAAGELFF. CDR3 bases: TGTGCCAGCGCTATTGGACTAGCGGCCGGGGAGCTGTTTTTT.

The chain is built from TRBV4-2 and TRBJ2-3, with TRBD2 matching over 9 bases. Germline V gives CDR1 LGHNA, CDR2 YNFKEQ. The CDR3 is made up of 16 amino acids. The J segment lost 5 bases and the V segment lost 3 bases, leaving 9 bases of the junction unmatched. The CDR3 DNA reads TGTGCCAGCAGCCATCTCCTAGCGGGGTTAGGAGATACGCAGTATTTT. Its translation: CASSHLLAGLGDTQYF.

The chain couples TRBV20-1 to TRBJ2-1, with TRBD2 identical over 11 bases. Germline V gene data show CDR1 as DFQATT and CDR2 as SNEGSKA (reference sequence). V lost 5 bases and J lost 6; bases outside the gene matches: 6. This CDR3 contains 14 residues. CDR3 coding DNA: TGCAGTGCTCCACTAGCGGGAGTACCCAATGAGCAGTTCTTC. It translates to CSAPLAGVPNEQFF.

This clonotype has only a few counts. The rearrangement uses TRBV6-1 and TRBJ1-1; 7 bases line up with TRBD1. The junction had 5 bases not matched to a gene; V was cut back by 5 bases and J by 5 bases. Germline CDR1 MNHNS, CDR2 SASEGT. The CDR3 has 13 residues. The CDR3 coding sequence is TGTGCCAGCAGTCGACAGGGAAAAACTGAAGCTTTCTTT. The encoded protein is CASSRQGKTEAFF.

The rearrangement uses TRBV24-1 and TRBJ2-1, with 7 bases matching TRBD2. This CDR3 comprises 21 residues. Germline CDR1 KGHDR, CDR2 SFDVKD. J gave up 7 bases and V 2 bases, and 25 bases lay outside the gene matches. CDR3: CATSDSPVGGSFGSRRNEQFF. The DNA for the CDR3 is TGTGCCACCAGTGATTCCCCGGTCGGCGGGAGTTTCGGATCGCGGCGGAATGAGCAGTTCTTC.

This clonotype has just a few counts. The chain joins TRBV6-5 to TRBJ1-4; possible D gene TRBD1, 5 bases. The CDR3 has 16 amino acids. With 4 bases removed from V and 8 bases from J, the gap between germline ends came to 20 bases. Germline CDR1 MNHEY, CDR2 SVGAGI. The chain's CDR3 is CASSSPTERGREKLFF. The CDR3 DNA is TGTGCCAGCAGTTCTCCCACTGAGAGGGGACGGGAAAAACTGTTTTTT.

Points on this clonotype: This CDR3 is missing its conserved last phenylalanine or tryptophan, likely due to a read error. The DNA is left out, because the CDR3 cannot be placed on it with certainty; the CDR3 is given as TCRdb lists it. CDR3 amino acids: CASSLTPSD. The gene calls are TRBV7-3 and TRBJ1-2. In germline, CDR1 is SGHTA, CDR2 FQGTGA. 9 amino acids form the CDR3, both terminal residues included.

The rearrangement uses TRBV10-3 and TRBJ2-3; D might be TRBD1 (5 bases). This CDR3 spans 15 amino acids. The germline gives CDR1 ENHRY, CDR2 SYGVKD. The V and J ends lost 10 bases and 1 base respectively, with 18 bases between them. The CDR3 protein is CATLTELYGTDTQYF. The CDR3 coding sequence is TGTGCCACCCTGACAGAGCTATATGGCACAGATACGCAGTATTTT.

The J gene is TRBJ2-3, the V gene TRBV9; possibly TRBD2 for D (6 bases). Germline-derived CDR1 and CDR2 are SGDLS and YYNGEE. There are 16 residues in the CDR3. V was pared by 4 bases and J by 0 bases, with 15 bases between. The CDR3 bases are TGTGCCAGCAGCCCACTGGGGACTCATAGCACAGATACGCAGTATTTT. Translating it yields CASSPLGTHSTDTQYF.

In this sample, this clonotype turned up a few times. J is TRBJ1-5 and V is TRBV6-5, with 8 bases lining up with TRBD1. After removal of 4 bases from V and 6 bases from J, the junction contained 8 bases not matched to a gene. Germline V lookup: CDR1 MNHEY, CDR2 SVGAGI. The CDR3 covers 15 residues. The CDR3 nucleotides read TGTGCCAGCAGTTTACAGGGGGACGGCGGTCAGCCCCAGCATTTT. It specifies CASSLQGDGGQPQHF.

The sample holds many counts of this clonotype. V and J are TRBV7-9 and TRBJ2-7; 9 bases fit TRBD2. V lost 5 bases, J lost 6 bases, and 11 bases stayed unmatched. The CDR3 covers 15 residues. Germline CDR1 reads SEHNR; CDR2 reads FQNEAQ (reference sequence). The CDR3 DNA follows: TGTGCCAGCAGCCGGGGACTAGCCCGATCGGGCGAGCAGTACTTC. Translation: CASSRGLARSGEQYF.

The gene calls are TRBV12-3 or TRBV12-4 and TRBJ1-5; D is unresolved. CDR3 size: 12 residues. The germline V and J ends were trimmed by 6 bases and 4 bases, with 7 bases remaining between them. This CDR3 reads CASSQINQPQHF. CDR3 sequence (DNA): TGTGCCAGCAGCCAAATAAATCAGCCCCAGCATTTT.